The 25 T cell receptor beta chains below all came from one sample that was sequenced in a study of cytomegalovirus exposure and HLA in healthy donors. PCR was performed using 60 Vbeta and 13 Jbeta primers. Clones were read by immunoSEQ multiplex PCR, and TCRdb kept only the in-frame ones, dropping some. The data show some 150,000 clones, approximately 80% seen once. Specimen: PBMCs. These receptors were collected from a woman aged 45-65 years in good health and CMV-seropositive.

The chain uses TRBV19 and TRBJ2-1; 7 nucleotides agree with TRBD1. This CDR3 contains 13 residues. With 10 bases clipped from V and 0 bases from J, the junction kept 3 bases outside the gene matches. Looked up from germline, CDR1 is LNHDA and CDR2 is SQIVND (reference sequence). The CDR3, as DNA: TGTGCCACCAGACAGGGCTCCTACAATGAGCAGTTCTTC. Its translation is CATRQGSYNEQFF.

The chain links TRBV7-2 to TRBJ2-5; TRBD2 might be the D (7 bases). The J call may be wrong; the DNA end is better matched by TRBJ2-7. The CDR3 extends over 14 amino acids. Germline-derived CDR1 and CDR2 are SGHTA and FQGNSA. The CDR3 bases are TGTGCCAGCAGCGGGAGGGGGGCCCCCCACGAGCAGTACTTC. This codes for CASSGRGAPHEQYF.

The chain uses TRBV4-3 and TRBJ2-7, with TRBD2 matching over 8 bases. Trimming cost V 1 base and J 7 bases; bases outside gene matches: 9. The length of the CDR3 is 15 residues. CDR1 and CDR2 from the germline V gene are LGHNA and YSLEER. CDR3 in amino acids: CASSQVWRGAGEQYF. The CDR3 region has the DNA TGCGCCAGCAGCCAAGTCTGGCGGGGGGCAGGGGAGCAGTACTTC.

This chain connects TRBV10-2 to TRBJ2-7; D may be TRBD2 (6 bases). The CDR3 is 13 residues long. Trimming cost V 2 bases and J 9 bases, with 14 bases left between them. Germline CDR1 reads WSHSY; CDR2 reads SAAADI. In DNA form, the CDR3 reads TGCGCCAGCAGTGAGAGCTTCCAGGGAGGGCAGTACTTC. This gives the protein CASSESFQGGQYF.

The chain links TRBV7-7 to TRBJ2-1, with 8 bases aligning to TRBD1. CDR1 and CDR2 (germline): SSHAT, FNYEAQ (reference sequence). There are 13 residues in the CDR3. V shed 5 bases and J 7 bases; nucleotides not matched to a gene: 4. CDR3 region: CASSPRDRNEQFF. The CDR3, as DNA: TGTGCCAGCAGCCCCCGGGACAGGAATGAGCAGTTCTTC. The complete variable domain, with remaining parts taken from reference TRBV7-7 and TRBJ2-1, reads GAGVSQSPRYKVTKRGQDVTLRCDPISSHATLYWYQQALGQGPEFLTYFNYEAQPDKSGLPSDRFSAERPEGSISTLTIQRTEQRDSAMYRCASSPRDRNEQFFGPGTRLTVL.

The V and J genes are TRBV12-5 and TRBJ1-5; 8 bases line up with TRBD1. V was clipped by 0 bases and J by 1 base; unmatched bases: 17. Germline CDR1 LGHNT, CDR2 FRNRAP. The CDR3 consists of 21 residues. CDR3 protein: CASGLVLWQGAGERSNQPQHF. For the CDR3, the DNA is TGTGCTAGTGGTTTGGTACTATGGCAGGGGGCGGGTGAAAGGAGCAATCAGCCCCAGCATTTT.

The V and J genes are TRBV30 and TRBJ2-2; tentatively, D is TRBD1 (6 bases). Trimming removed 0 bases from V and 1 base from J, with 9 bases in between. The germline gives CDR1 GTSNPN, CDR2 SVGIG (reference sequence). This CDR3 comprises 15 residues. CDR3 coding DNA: TGTGCCTGGAGTGTTAAGACAGGGAACACCGGGGAGCTGTTTTTT. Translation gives CAWSVKTGNTGELFF.

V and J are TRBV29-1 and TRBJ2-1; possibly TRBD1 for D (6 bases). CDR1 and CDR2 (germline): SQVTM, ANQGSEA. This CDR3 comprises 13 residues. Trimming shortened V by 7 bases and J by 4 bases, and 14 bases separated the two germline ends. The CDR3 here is CSATGWPYNEQFF. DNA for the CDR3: TGCAGCGCGACAGGTTGGCCATACAATGAGCAGTTCTTC.

The CDR3 spells CASSEGQSYNEQFF. The CDR3 DNA follows: TGCGCCAGCAGCGAGGGACAGTCCTACAATGAGCAGTTCTTC. This sequence joins TRBV5-1 and TRBJ2-1; 7 bases line up with TRBD1. V trimming: 4 bases; J trimming: 1 base; junction bases outside the gene matches: 2. The germline CDR1 and CDR2 sequences are SGHRS and YFSETQ. The CDR3 has 14 amino acids.

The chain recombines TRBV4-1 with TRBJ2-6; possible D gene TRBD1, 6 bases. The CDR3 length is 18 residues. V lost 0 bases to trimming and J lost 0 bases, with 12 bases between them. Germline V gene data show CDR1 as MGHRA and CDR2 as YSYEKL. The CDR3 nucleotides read TGCGCCAGCAGCCAAGATTGGGACACTCTCTCTGGGGCCAACGTCCTGACTTTC. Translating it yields CASSQDWDTLSGANVLTF.

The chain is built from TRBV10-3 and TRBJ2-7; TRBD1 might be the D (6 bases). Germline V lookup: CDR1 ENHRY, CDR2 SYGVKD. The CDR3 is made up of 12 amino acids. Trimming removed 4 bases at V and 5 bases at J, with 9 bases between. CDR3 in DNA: TGTGCCATCAGTGCTTCAGGGGACGAGCAGTACTTC. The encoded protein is CAISASGDEQYF.

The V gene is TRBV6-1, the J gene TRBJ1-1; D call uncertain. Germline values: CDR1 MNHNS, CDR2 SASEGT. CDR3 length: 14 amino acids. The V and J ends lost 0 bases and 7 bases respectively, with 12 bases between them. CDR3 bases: TGTGCCAGCAGTGAAGCGTCGGGTCGAGGTGAAGCTTTCTTT. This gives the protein CASSEASGRGEAFF.

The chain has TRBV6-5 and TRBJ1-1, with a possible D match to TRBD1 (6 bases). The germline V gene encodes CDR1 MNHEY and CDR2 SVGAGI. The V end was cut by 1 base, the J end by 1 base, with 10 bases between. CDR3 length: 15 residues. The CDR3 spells CASSYFTQGNTEAFF. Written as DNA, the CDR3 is TGTGCCAGCAGTTACTTCACACAGGGGAACACTGAAGCTTTCTTT.

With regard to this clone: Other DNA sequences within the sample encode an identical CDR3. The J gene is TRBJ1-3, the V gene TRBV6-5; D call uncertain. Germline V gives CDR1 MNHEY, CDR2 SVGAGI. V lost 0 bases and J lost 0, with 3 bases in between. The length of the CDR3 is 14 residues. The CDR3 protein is CASSYSYSGNTIYF. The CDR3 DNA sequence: TGTGCCAGCAGTTACTCTTACTCTGGAAACACCATATATTTT.

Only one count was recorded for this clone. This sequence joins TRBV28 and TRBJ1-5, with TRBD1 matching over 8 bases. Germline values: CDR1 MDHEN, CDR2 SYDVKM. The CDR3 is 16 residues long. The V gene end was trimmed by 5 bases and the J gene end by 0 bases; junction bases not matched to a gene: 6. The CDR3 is CASSPTGGFSNQPQHF. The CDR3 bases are TGTGCCAGCAGTCCCACAGGGGGGTTTAGCAATCAGCCCCAGCATTTT.

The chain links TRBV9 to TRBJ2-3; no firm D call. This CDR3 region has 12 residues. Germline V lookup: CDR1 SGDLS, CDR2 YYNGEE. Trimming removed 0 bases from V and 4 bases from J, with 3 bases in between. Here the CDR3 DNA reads TGTGCCAGCAGCGTAGGCGCAGATACGCAGTATTTT. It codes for CASSVGADTQYF.

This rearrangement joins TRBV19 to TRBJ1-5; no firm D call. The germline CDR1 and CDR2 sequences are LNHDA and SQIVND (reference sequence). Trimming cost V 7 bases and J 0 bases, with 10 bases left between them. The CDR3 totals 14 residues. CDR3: CASNSGSSNQPQHF. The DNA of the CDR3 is TGTGCCAGTAATTCGGGGAGTAGCAATCAGCCCCAGCATTTT.

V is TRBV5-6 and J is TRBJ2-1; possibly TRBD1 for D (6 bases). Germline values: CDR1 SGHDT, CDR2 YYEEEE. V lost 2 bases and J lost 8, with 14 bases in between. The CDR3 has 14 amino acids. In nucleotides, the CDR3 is TGTGCCAGCAGCTTCCGGGACATACGCCATGAGCAGTTCTTC. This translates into CASSFRDIRHEQFF.

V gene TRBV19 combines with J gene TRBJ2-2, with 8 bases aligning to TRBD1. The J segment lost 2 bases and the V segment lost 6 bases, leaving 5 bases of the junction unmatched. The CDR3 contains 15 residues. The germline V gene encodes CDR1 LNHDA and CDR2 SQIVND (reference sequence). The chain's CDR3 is CASRRQGPNTGELFF. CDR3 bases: TGTGCCAGTAGGAGACAGGGGCCCAACACCGGGGAGCTGTTTTTT.

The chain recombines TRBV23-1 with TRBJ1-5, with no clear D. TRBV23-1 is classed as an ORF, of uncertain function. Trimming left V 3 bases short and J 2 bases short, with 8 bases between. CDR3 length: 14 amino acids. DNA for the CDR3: TGCGCCAGCAGTCAGGGCATTGGCAATCAGCCCCAGCATTTT. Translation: CASSQGIGNQPQHF.

CDR3 sequence reads: CASSPTSQGGYEQYF. The CDR3 DNA follows: TGTGCCAGCTCACCTACGAGTCAAGGAGGGTACGAGCAGTACTTC. The V and J genes are TRBV18 and TRBJ2-7, with a weak D call TRBD2 (6 bases). Germline CDR1 and CDR2: KGHSH and LQKENI. The CDR3 runs 15 residues. V was cut by 3 bases and J by 4 bases, with 16 bases left in between.

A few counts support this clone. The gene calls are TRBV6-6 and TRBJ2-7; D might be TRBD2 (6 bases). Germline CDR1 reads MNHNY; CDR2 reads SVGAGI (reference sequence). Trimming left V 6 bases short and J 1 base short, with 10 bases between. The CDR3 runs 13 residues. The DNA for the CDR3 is TGTGCCAGCAGGGGGACTCGATCCTACGAGCAGTACTTC. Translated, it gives CASRGTRSYEQYF.

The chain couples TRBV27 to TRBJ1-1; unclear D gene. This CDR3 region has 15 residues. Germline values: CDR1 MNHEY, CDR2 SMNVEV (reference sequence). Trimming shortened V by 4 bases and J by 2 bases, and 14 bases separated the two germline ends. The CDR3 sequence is CASSSLGGVNTEAFF. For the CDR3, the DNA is TGTGCCAGCAGTTCCCTGGGCGGGGTCAACACTGAAGCTTTCTTT.

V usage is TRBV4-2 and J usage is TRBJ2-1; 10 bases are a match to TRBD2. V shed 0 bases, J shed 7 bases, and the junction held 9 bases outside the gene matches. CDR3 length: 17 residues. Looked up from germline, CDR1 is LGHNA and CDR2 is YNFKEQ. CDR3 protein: CASSQEPAGGLVNEQFF. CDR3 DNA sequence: TGTGCCAGCAGCCAAGAACCAGCGGGGGGGCTAGTGAATGAGCAGTTCTTC.

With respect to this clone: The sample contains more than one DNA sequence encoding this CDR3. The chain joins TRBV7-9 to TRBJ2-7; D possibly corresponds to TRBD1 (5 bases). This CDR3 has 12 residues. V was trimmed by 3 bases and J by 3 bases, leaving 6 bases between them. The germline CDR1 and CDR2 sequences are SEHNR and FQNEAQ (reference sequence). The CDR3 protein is CASSLQGYEQYF. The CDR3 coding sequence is TGTGCCAGCAGCTTGCAGGGCTACGAGCAGTACTTC.